This TCR beta chain was sequenced during a study of T cell clonality in common variable immunodeficiency. The data were produced by immunoSEQ multiplex PCR, yet TCRdb's version contains in-frame clones alone and is incomplete. The profile covers roughly 34,000 clones, none occurring a single time. Study conclusions and caveats: Fewer deletions and N-nucleotide insertions were reportedly seen in common variable immunodeficiency TCR beta sequences. CVID subjects showed higher TCRbeta clonality than healthy controls. T cell subpopulation sequencing would be needed to explain CVID clonality.

CDR3 length equals 15 residues. Germline V gives CDR1 LNHDA, CDR2 SQIVND (reference sequence). V was pared by 2 bases and J by 5 bases, with 3 bases of the junction left unmatched. With respect to this clone: The antigen remains unidentified. Read data end 3 residues before the CDR3 end; the end is taken from the germline J gene.

Aged roughly 9 to 70 years, CVID subjects averaged about 40 years old. Blood came from CVID subjects not ill and not taking immunomodulatory or immunosuppressive medication. The sequenced sample consisted of peripheral blood mononuclear cells. The chain carries TRBV19 and TRBJ2-1, with 10 nucleotides matching TRBD1. This TCR derives from a human donor with common variable immunodeficiency. The sequenced part of the CDR3 DNA is TGTGCCAGTAGTATATTAGGACAGGGGGACAATGAG. As protein: CASSILGQGDNE. The full CDR3 is CASSILGQGDNEQFF. Complete variable domain (other parts from reference TRBV19 and TRBJ2-1): DGGITQSPKYLFRKEGQNVTLSCEQNLNHDAMYWYRQDPGQGLRLIYYSQIVNDFQKGDIAEGYSVSREKKESFPLTVTSAQKNPTAFYLCASSILGQGDNEQFFGPGTRLTVL.